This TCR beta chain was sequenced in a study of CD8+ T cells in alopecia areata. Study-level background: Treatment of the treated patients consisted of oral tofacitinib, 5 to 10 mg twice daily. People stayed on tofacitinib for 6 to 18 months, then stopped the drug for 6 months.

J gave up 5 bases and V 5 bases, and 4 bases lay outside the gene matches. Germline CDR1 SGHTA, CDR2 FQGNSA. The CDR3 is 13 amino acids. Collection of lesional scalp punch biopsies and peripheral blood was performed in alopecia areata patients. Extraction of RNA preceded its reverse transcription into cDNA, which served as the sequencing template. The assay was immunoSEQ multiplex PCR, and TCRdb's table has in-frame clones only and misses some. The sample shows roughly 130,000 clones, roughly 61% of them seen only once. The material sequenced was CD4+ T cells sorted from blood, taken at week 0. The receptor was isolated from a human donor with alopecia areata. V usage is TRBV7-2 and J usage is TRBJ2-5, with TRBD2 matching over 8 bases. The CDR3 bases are TGTGCCAGCAGCCCTCGGGGGGGTGAGACCCAGTACTTC. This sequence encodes CASSPRGGETQYF.